This TCR beta chain emerged from a study of cytomegalovirus exposure and HLA in healthy donors. Whole-study results and caveats: Associated with HLA alleles at 0.05 false discovery rate in a later analysis were around 17,000 TCR beta sequences.

To note about this clone: Its antigen is not identified.

V lost 0 bases and J lost 1, with 8 bases in between. The germline gives CDR1 SGHRS, CDR2 YFSETQ. This CDR3 is 16 amino acids long. Primers for the PCR totalled 60 Vbeta and 13 Jbeta. Sequencing was performed with immunoSEQ multiplex PCR; in TCRdb, only in-frame clones are kept and a portion is missing. The table has roughly 110,000 clones, around 80% seen once. The sequenced material came from PBMCs. The receptor's source is a woman in her late teens or twenties in good health and CMV-seropositive. The J gene is TRBJ2-6, the V gene TRBV5-1, with D possibly matching TRBD1 (5 bases). The CDR3 reads CASSLGQPSGANVLTF. The CDR3 nucleotides are TGCGCCAGCAGCTTGGGACAGCCTTCTGGGGCCAACGTCCTGACTTTC.